This T cell receptor (beta chain) was captured by sequencing in a study of T-cell memory formation after mild COVID-19. This clonotype was observed a few times. From the 5' RACE reads, TCRdb called clonotypes with MiXCR, one entry per CDR3 protein. The profile shows just over 60,000 distinct CDR3 sequences, 9.3% of them singletons. Trimming took off 2 bases at V and 7 bases at J, with 17 bases between the two ends. The CDR3 length is 15 residues. Looked up from germline, CDR1 is ENHRY and CDR2 is SYGVKD. Sequenced: PBMCs or a T cell subset sorted from them (not recorded which). This receptor was obtained from a man younger than 35 who had mild COVID-19 (a few samples of this study predate the infection). Cell type and time point are not known. The chain joins TRBV10-3 to TRBJ2-5; possible D gene TRBD1, 6 bases. The CDR3 protein is CAISEREQGWGTQYF. In nucleotides, the CDR3 is TGTGCCATCAGTGAGCGTGAACAGGGTTGGGGGACCCAGTACTTC.